These 8 T cell receptor beta chains were all obtained from the same sample, sequenced in a study of T cell changes during pregnancy in multiple sclerosis. Generated by immunoSEQ multiplex PCR, the TCRdb table keeps only in-frame clones and is missing some. The sample includes tens of thousands of clones, over 85% of them seen just once. The sample in question was CD8+ T cells from peripheral blood mononuclear cells, obtained before pregnancy. These receptors came from a female donor with multiple sclerosis, enrolled in a pregnancy study.

The chain has TRBV29-1 and TRBJ2-7; D unresolved. The germline gives CDR1 SQVTM, CDR2 ANQGSEA. The germline V and J ends were trimmed by 1 base and 2 bases, with 6 bases remaining between them. This CDR3 is 12 amino acids long. CDR3 residues: CSVEGGTYEQYF. CDR3 bases: TGCAGCGTTGAAGGAGGCACCTACGAGCAGTACTTC.

The chain recombines TRBV27 with TRBJ2-1, with 8 bases lining up with TRBD2. Germline V gives CDR1 MNHEY, CDR2 SMNVEV (reference sequence). V lost 11 bases, J lost 5 bases, and 8 bases stayed unmatched. The CDR3 extends over 13 amino acids. CDR3 DNA: TGTGCCGTATCGACTAGCGTAGACAATGAGCAGTTCTTC. Translating it yields CAVSTSVDNEQFF.

The rearrangement uses TRBV6-5 and TRBJ2-7; TRBD2 might be the D (5 bases). Germline V CDR1 and CDR2: MNHEY, SVGAGI. V lost 6 bases and J lost 1, with 13 bases in between. This CDR3 is 14 amino acids long. The CDR3, as DNA: TGTGCCAGCAGACCTCGGGGTTCTTCCTACGAGCAGTACTTC. It is translated as CASRPRGSSYEQYF.

CDR3 sequence (DNA): TGCGCCAGCAGTGAGGGGACAGTTAATAATTCACCCCTCCACTTT. It codes for CASSEGTVNNSPLHF. The chain joins TRBV10-1 to TRBJ1-6; 7 nucleotides match TRBD1. Germline V gives CDR1 WNHNN, CDR2 SYGVQD (reference sequence). J gave up 5 bases and V 2 bases, and 3 bases lay outside the gene matches. The CDR3 extends over 15 amino acids.

The V and J genes are TRBV27 and TRBJ2-7; no clear D. This CDR3 spans 14 amino acids. The V gene lost 2 bases and the J gene lost 3 bases, with 11 bases spanning the gap. Germline values: CDR1 MNHEY, CDR2 SMNVEV (reference sequence). CDR3 nucleotides: TGTGCCAGCAGTTTAGGGCAGATTTTCTACGAGCAGTACTTC. This gives the protein CASSLGQIFYEQYF.

The CDR3 reads CASSPRRTGETYEQYF. The CDR3 DNA sequence: TGTGCCAGCAGCCCACGCCGGACAGGGGAGACCTACGAGCAGTACTTC. The chain uses TRBV5-6 and TRBJ2-7, with 9 nucleotides matching TRBD1. Germline trimming cut 4 bases from V and 2 bases from J; bases unmatched to any gene: 10. Per germline, CDR1 SGHDT and CDR2 YYEEEE. This CDR3 has 16 amino acids.

The chain links TRBV27 to TRBJ1-5; D is perhaps TRBD1 (6 bases). The V gene lost 6 bases and the J gene lost 4 bases, with 13 bases spanning the gap. Per the germline V gene, CDR1 is MNHEY and CDR2 is SMNVEV (reference sequence). CDR3 length: 14 amino acids. CDR3 DNA sequence: TGTGCCAGCAGCCCCGGGACAAGTAATCAGCCCCAGCATTTT. Translated, it gives CASSPGTSNQPQHF.

This clone was picked up one time. The V call is TRBV19, the J call TRBJ1-1; D gene unclear. The CDR3 contains 12 residues. The germline gives CDR1 LNHDA, CDR2 SQIVND (reference sequence). Deletions cut 5 bases from V and 1 base from J, with 5 bases between. This CDR3 is CASSFRNTEAFF. CDR3 sequence (DNA): TGTGCCAGTAGTTTCAGGAACACTGAAGCTTTCTTT.